Below, one TCR beta chain is given with its context. This record belongs to a study of blood T cell repertoires in COVID-19. About the research overall: Acute-phase and convalescent COVID-19 samples originated in the United States, Italy and Spain.

The CDR3 runs to 12 residues. The V gene lost 7 bases and the J gene lost 7 bases, with 14 bases spanning the gap. Germline V gene lookup returns CDR1 MNHNS and CDR2 SASEGT. In the original processing: It was from reference gene primer amplification that nucleated cell counts were estimated. Some clones are missing from TCRdb's copy, which holds only in-frame ones; the method was immunoSEQ multiplex PCR. V and J calls and clone size come straight from that table; D and trimming were deduced from the DNA. This sample has 200,000 to 250,000 clones, with roughly 81% found just once. The receptor's source is a man aged 40-49 years with acute or convalescent COVID-19. The chain couples TRBV6-1 to TRBJ2-7; maybe TRBD1 (6 bases). Input material: peripheral blood. The DNA for the CDR3 is TGTGCCAGCAAGGACAGCCTGGGGGAGCAGTACTTC. Its translation is CASKDSLGEQYF.